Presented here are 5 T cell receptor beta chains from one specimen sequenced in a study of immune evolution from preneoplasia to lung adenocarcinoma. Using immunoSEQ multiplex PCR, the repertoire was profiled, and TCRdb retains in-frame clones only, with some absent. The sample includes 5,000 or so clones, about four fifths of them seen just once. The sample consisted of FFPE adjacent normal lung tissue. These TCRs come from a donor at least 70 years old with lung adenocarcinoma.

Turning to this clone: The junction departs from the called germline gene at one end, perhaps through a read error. CDR3 nucleotides: TGTGCCAGCAGCTTAGGGGACAGACAAAACTTC. Residues: CASSLGDRQNF. The J gene is TRBJ2-7, the V gene TRBV7-9; TRBD1 matches 7 bases. CDR3 length equals 11 residues. Germline values: CDR1 SEHNR, CDR2 FQNEAQ (reference sequence).

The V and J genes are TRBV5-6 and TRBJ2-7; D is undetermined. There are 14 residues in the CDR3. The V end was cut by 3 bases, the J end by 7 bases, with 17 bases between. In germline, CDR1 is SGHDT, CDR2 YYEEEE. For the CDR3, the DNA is TGTGCCAGCAGCTCGGACGTGCCAATCGTTGAGCAGTACTTC. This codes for CASSSDVPIVEQYF.

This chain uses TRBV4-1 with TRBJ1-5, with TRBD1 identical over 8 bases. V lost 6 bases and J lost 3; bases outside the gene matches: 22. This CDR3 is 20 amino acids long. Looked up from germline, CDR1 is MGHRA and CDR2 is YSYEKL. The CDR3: CASRPTLPRTGSKDNQPQHF. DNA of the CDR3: TGCGCCAGCAGACCCACCCTACCGAGGACAGGGAGTAAGGACAATCAGCCCCAGCATTTT.

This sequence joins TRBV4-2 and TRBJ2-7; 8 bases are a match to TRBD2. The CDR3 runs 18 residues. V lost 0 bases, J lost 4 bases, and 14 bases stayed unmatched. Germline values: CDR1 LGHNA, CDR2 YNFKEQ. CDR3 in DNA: TGTGCCAGCAGCCAAGAGCGGGAGGAAGGCGCGTATATATACGAGCAGTACTTC. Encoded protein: CASSQEREEGAYIYEQYF.

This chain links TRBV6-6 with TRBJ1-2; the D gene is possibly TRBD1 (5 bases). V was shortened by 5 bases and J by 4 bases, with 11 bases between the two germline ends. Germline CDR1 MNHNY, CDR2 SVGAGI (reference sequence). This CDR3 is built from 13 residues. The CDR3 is CASSGTMSYGYTF. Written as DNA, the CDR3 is TGTGCCAGCAGTGGGACGATGAGCTATGGCTACACCTTC.